The 5 T cell receptor beta chains below all came from one sample that was sequenced in a study of OX40 agonist ivuxolimab in advanced cancers. Assay: immunoSEQ multiplex PCR; the TCRdb copy retains only in-frame clones and omits some. The data contain under 90,000 clones, 88% of them seen just once; the ten biggest clones take up less than 1%. The specimen comprised CD4+ or CD8+ T cells sorted from blood, sampled in a trial of the OX40 agonist ivuxolimab. Every receptor here comes from an adult with an advanced solid tumor such as melanoma, head and neck, liver or kidney cancer.

This chain connects TRBV28 to TRBJ2-1, with D hard to call. V was clipped by 3 bases and J by 10 bases, with 4 bases between them. Germline values: CDR1 MDHEN, CDR2 SYDVKM. CDR3 length: 10 amino acids. In nucleotides, the CDR3 is TGTGCCAGCAGTTTTCAGGAGCAGTTCTTC. Translated, it gives CASSFQEQFF.

A single count supports this clone. This chain uses TRBV15 with TRBJ2-7; D possibly corresponds to TRBD2 (5 bases). The CDR3 consists of 14 residues. V was trimmed by 0 bases and J by 7 bases, leaving 13 bases between them. Germline-derived CDR1 and CDR2 are LNHNV and YYDKDF (reference sequence). This CDR3 reads CATSRDQRVGEQYF. The CDR3 DNA reads TGTGCCACCAGCAGAGATCAGAGGGTTGGTGAGCAGTACTTC.

The gene calls are TRBV2 and TRBJ2-2; D is possibly TRBD2 (5 bases). The CDR3 is made up of 14 amino acids. V was trimmed by 6 bases and J by 5 bases, leaving 13 bases between them. Germline V CDR1 and CDR2: SNHLY, FYNNEI. The CDR3 reads CASRDRGKTGELFF. Written as DNA, the CDR3 is TGTGCCAGCAGGGACCGGGGAAAGACCGGGGAGCTGTTTTTT. Full variable domain (missing parts from reference TRBV2 and TRBJ2-2): EPEVTQTPSHQVTQMGQEVILRCVPISNHLYFYWYRQILGQKVEFLVSFYNNEISEKSEIFDDQFSVERPDGSNFTLKIRSTKLEDSAMYFCASRDRGKTGELFFGEGSRLTVL.

The rearrangement uses TRBV5-1 and TRBJ2-1; 10 nucleotides line up with TRBD1. The germline V gene encodes CDR1 SGHRS and CDR2 YFSETQ. The V and J ends lost 0 bases and 8 bases, in that order; junction bases with no gene match: 5. The CDR3 has 15 residues. The CDR3 DNA follows: TGCGCCAGCAGCTTGGAGGGGACAGGGGCGTATGAGCAGTTCTTC. It translates to CASSLEGTGAYEQFF.

The rearrangement links TRBV6-4 to TRBJ2-7; D gene uncertain. CDR1 and CDR2 from the germline V gene are MRHNA and SNTAGT. The CDR3 has 15 amino acids. V lost 2 bases and J 1 base, leaving 12 bases between the germline ends. The CDR3 coding sequence is TGTGCCAGCAGTGACGCCGGACGGTTTTCCTACGAGCAGTACTTC. Its protein product is CASSDAGRFSYEQYF.